This paragraph covers one T cell receptor (beta chain) sequence. As yet, its antigen is unknown. This specimen comes from a study of cytomegalovirus exposure and HLA in healthy donors. Study-level points and caveats: Cytomegalovirus status, reportedly, was diagnosed with high specificity and sensitivity by the classifier. The finding came from a later analysis; first-cohort TCR clusters tended to co-occur in the roughly 120 validation repertoires.

Sequencing was performed with immunoSEQ multiplex PCR; in TCRdb, only in-frame clones are kept and a portion is missing. The data contain some 200,000 clones, around 86% of them singletons. The approximately 120-subject validation cohort, separate from the roughly 670-subject first cohort, included the donors. CDR1 and CDR2 (germline): SGHNT, YENEEA. V lost 7 bases, J lost 5 bases, and 7 bases stayed unmatched. The CDR3 length is 13 residues. The sequence was collected from a man aged 30 to 45 in good health and CMV-seropositive. The chain links TRBV11-3 to TRBJ1-1; 7 bases are a match to TRBD1. The specimen was PBMCs. The CDR3 bases are TGTGCCAGCACCTTGACAGGGTCAACTGAAGCTTTCTTT. The encoded protein is CASTLTGSTEAFF.